The TCR beta chain under discussion was sequenced for a study of cytomegalovirus exposure and HLA in healthy donors. Whole-study results and caveats: In an earlier analysis, about 90% or about 30%: the productive usage of most TCR beta V segments. Of the V segments, some could not be distinguished, including TRBV6-2 and TRBV6-3, and were excluded.

Both 60 Vbeta primers and 13 Jbeta primers went into the PCR. Here immunoSEQ multiplex PCR was the method, and the copy in TCRdb shows in-frame clones only, minus some. Here the sample spans almost 85,000 clones, roughly 78% being singletons. A note on this clone: The antigen remains undetermined.

After removal of 5 bases from V and 8 bases from J, the junction contained 11 bases not matched to a gene. Looked up from germline, CDR1 is MNHEY and CDR2 is SMNVEV (reference sequence). This CDR3 region has 15 residues. The clonotype was recovered from a male donor in good health and CMV-seropositive. Sequenced input: PBMCs. This chain connects TRBV27 to TRBJ2-1; 8 bases line up with TRBD2. The CDR3 DNA reads as TGTGCCAGCAGTGGATCCGGGACTAGTCTCCATGAGCAGTTCTTC. Its protein product is CASSGSGTSLHEQFF.